The source of this T cell receptor (beta chain) is a study of identical twins. Study observations and caveats: Abundant beta clonotypes from cord blood had fewer insertions, unlike memory repertoires, which showed none.

Template switching (which added a universal primer site) was used, and cDNA carried unique molecular identifiers. TCRdb used MiXCR to reprocess the 5' RACE reads, holding one entry per CDR3 protein. The table shows 400,000 to 550,000 distinct CDR3 sequences, with 14% occurring only once. The CDR3 has 14 amino acids. V lost 2 bases and J lost 2, with 10 bases in between. CDR1 and CDR2 from the germline V gene are GTSNPN and SVGIG (reference sequence). Concerning this clonotype itself: Its antigen is undetermined.

The same sample was also used in a study of yellow fever vaccine responses in identical twins. That paper states: Reportedly, the response of twins' T cells to the vaccine seemed partly convergent, partly personalized.

This chain connects TRBV30 to TRBJ2-1; tentative D call: TRBD2 (6 bases). Sequencing was carried out using CD4+ T cells sorted from blood. The TCR comes from a young woman in good health. The CDR3 bases are TGTGCCTGGAGTATCGAGCGGGCCTACAATGAGCAGTTCTTC. The encoded protein is CAWSIERAYNEQFF.